This record looks at one TCR beta chain sequence and its context. The antigen remains undetermined. Germline V gene lookup returns CDR1 ENHRY and CDR2 SYGVKD. The CDR3 is made up of 13 amino acids. V was cut by 10 bases and J by 9 bases, with 16 bases left in between. This sample is drawn from a study of cytomegalovirus exposure and HLA in healthy donors. Findings and caveats of the study: In a later analysis, 17,000 or so TCR beta sequences were associated with HLA alleles at 0.05 false discovery rate. There were around 160 TCR beta chains listed as cytomegalovirus-associated.

The PCR employed 60 Vbeta primers together with 13 Jbeta primers. Using immunoSEQ multiplex PCR, the repertoire was profiled, and TCRdb retains in-frame clones only, with some absent. Of 100,000 or so clones in the sample, 75% were seen once. This rearrangement joins TRBV10-3 to TRBJ1-6; D might be TRBD1 (5 bases). This TCR derives from a man between 50 and 59 years old in good health and CMV-seronegative. Specimen: PBMCs. The CDR3 bases are TGTGCCACAAGGGGCAGGGTTAGTTCACCCCTCCACTTT. It is translated as CATRGRVSSPLHF.